This T cell receptor (beta chain) was profiled in a study of response to subunit inactivated influenza vaccine. CDR1 is MNHEY and CDR2 is SVGAGI in the germline V gene. V lost 4 bases and J lost 3; bases outside the gene matches: 11. The CDR3 runs to 17 residues. MiXCR was run by TCRdb on the RT-PCR reads, yielding one entry per CDR3 protein. The sample holds approximately 530,000 distinct CDR3 sequences, roughly 13% seen once. General observations from the study: It was the authors' suggestion that each seasonal influenza vaccination recruits few new T cells.

This clonotype was seen only a few times. Its specificity is not known. The receptor was derived from a man aged 50-59 years who received an inactivated influenza vaccine. The chain is built from TRBV6-5 and TRBJ2-2, with 7 bases identical to TRBD1. The specimen comprised PBMCs from blood, sampled 40 to 50 days after vaccination. DNA for the CDR3: TGTGCCAGCAGTTCGAGAGGGAGACAGGGCTACACCGGGGAGCTGTTTTTT. Translating gives CASSSRGRQGYTGELFF.